The source of this T cell receptor beta chain is a study of cytomegalovirus exposure and HLA in healthy donors. Germline V gene lookup returns CDR1 MNHNY and CDR2 SVGAGI (reference sequence). V lost 6 bases to trimming and J lost 0 bases; unmatched junction nucleotides: 9. The CDR3 has 16 residues. Although they were nominally healthy when sampled, donors likely had unrecorded immune exposures. PCR involved 60 Vbeta and 13 Jbeta primers. Repertoires were generated with immunoSEQ multiplex PCR, while TCRdb's copy carries only in-frame clones and drops some. The sample yields 24,000 or so clones, about four fifths seen once.

This rearrangement joins TRBV6-6 to TRBJ2-7; 9 bases agree with TRBD1. The sample comprised PBMCs. This TCR derives from a male donor in good health and CMV-seronegative. The chain's CDR3 is CASSAGTGLYSYEQYF. The CDR3 region has the DNA TGTGCCAGCAGCGCAGGGACAGGGTTGTACTCCTACGAGCAGTACTTC.